The 24 T cell receptor beta chains below come from one sample, sequenced in a study of blood T cell repertoires in COVID-19. The repertoire was sequenced with immunoSEQ multiplex PCR; TCRdb's copy has only in-frame clones and lacks some. The sample has about 100,000 clones, about 90% seen once; the top ten hold more than 3.5%. Sequencing was done on a sample of peripheral blood. The receptors were gathered from a human donor with COVID-19, enrolled during active disease. The donor label of this sample is uncertain.

This clone was observed once. The chain joins TRBV15 to TRBJ1-6; D might be TRBD1 (6 bases). Germline V gene data show CDR1 as LNHNV and CDR2 as YYDKDF (reference sequence). Trimming removed 0 bases from V and 5 bases from J, with 14 bases in between. There are 17 residues in the CDR3. CDR3 sequence: CATSREYGGRNNSPLHF. In DNA form, the CDR3 reads TGTGCCACCAGCAGAGAGTATGGGGGCCGAAATAATTCACCCCTCCACTTT.

The chain links TRBV28 to TRBJ1-6; unclear D gene. The V end lost 3 bases, the J end lost 1 base, and 7 bases lay between the germline ends. Germline lookup yields CDR1 MDHEN and CDR2 SYDVKM. The CDR3 length is 15 residues. The CDR3 region is CASSFSRSYNSPLHF. In DNA, the CDR3 is TGTGCCAGCAGTTTTTCGAGATCCTATAATTCACCCCTCCACTTT. The variable domain in full, completed from reference TRBV28 and TRBJ1-6, reads DVKVTQSSRYLVKRTGEKVFLECVQDMDHENMFWYRQDPGLGLRLIYFSYDVKMKEKGDIPEGYSVSREKKERFSLILESASTNQTSMYLCASSFSRSYNSPLHFGNGTRLTVT.

The chain employs TRBV11-3 and TRBJ2-6; 8 bases fit TRBD1. CDR1 and CDR2 from the germline V gene are SGHNT and YENEEA. CDR3 length: 15 amino acids. V lost 6 bases, J lost 5 bases, and 6 bases stayed unmatched. CDR3 in DNA: TGTGCCAGCAGTCAAGGACAGGGCTGGGCCAACGTCCTGACTTTC. Amino acids: CASSQGQGWANVLTF.

This sequence joins TRBV28 and TRBJ1-4, with 7 bases lining up with TRBD1. This CDR3 contains 13 residues. Per germline, CDR1 MDHEN and CDR2 SYDVKM. Losses at the gene ends were 7 bases for V and 11 bases for J; bases not matched to a gene: 10. CDR3 sequence: CASIMTGRGKLFF. DNA for the CDR3: TGTGCCAGCATCATGACAGGGAGAGGCAAACTGTTTTTT. Combining the CDR3 with reference TRBV28 and TRBJ1-4 gives the whole variable domain DVKVTQSSRYLVKRTGEKVFLECVQDMDHENMFWYRQDPGLGLRLIYFSYDVKMKEKGDIPEGYSVSREKKERFSLILESASTNQTSMYLCASIMTGRGKLFFGSGTQLSVL.

This clone was seen once. This specimen includes other DNA sequences encoding the same CDR3. This chain connects TRBV9 to TRBJ1-1; 7 bases are shared with TRBD1. This CDR3 spans 13 amino acids. J gave up 4 bases and V 2 bases, and 2 bases lay outside the gene matches. CDR1 and CDR2 (germline): SGDLS, YYNGEE. CDR3 in DNA: TGTGCCAGCAGCGTGGAGGGGGCCACTGAAGCTTTCTTT. This encodes CASSVEGATEAFF.

The chain employs TRBV11-3 and TRBJ2-3, with 7 bases identical to TRBD2. V lost 2 bases, J lost 2 bases, and 4 bases stayed unmatched. The CDR3 is made up of 15 amino acids. The germline V gene has CDR1 SGHNT and CDR2 YENEEA. The chain's CDR3 is CASSLRLADTDTQYF. The CDR3 nucleotides are TGTGCCAGCAGCTTAAGGCTAGCGGACACAGATACGCAGTATTTT.

This clone was recorded once. In nucleotides, the CDR3 is TGTGCCAGCAGCTTATCCAGGGGCCGGACTGAAGCTTTCTTT. This codes for CASSLSRGRTEAFF. The rearrangement joins TRBV7-6 to TRBJ1-1, with D possibly matching TRBD1 (6 bases). The CDR3 is 14 amino acids. Germline V gene lookup returns CDR1 SGHVS and CDR2 FNYEAQ. Trimming pared 2 bases from V and 5 bases from J, leaving 12 bases between.

The V and J genes are TRBV18 and TRBJ2-3, with D possibly TRBD1 on 6 matching bases. Germline V gives CDR1 KGHSH, CDR2 LQKENI. This CDR3 has 14 amino acids. Trimming cost V 3 bases and J 0 bases, with 7 bases left between them. CDR3: CASSPDRSTDTQYF. In DNA, the CDR3 is TGTGCCAGCTCACCTGACAGGAGCACAGATACGCAGTATTTT.

The chain combines TRBV3-1 (or the pseudogene TRBV3-2) with TRBJ2-7, with 11 bases lining up with TRBD1. The CDR3 is 15 amino acids. J gave up 4 bases and V 3 bases, and 5 bases lay outside the gene matches. Germline V gene data show CDR1 as LGHDT and CDR2 as YNNKEL (reference sequence). This CDR3 reads CASSQGQGVFYEQYF. CDR3 sequence (DNA): TGTGCCAGCAGCCAGGGACAGGGGGTTTTTTACGAGCAGTACTTC.

The chain uses TRBV19 and TRBJ2-4, with D perhaps TRBD1 (6 bases). CDR3 length: 17 amino acids. Trimming took off 0 bases at V and 2 bases at J, with 14 bases between the two ends. The V gene's germline CDR1 is LNHDA and CDR2 SQIVND (reference sequence). CDR3 residues: CASSIEGRRGSKNIQYF. The CDR3 DNA is TGTGCCAGTAGTATAGAAGGTCGCAGGGGATCCAAAAACATTCAGTACTTC.

This chain joins TRBV4-1 and TRBJ1-5; D ambiguous. CDR3 length equals 16 residues. Trimming took 3 bases from V and 6 from J, leaving 18 bases between them. The germline gives CDR1 MGHRA, CDR2 YSYEKL. Here the CDR3 DNA reads TGCGCCAGCAGCCACTCTCGACTCCTGGAGGTTCAGCCCCAGCATTTT. It translates to CASSHSRLLEVQPQHF.

Here the CDR3 reads CASKAAETQYF. CDR3 nucleotides: TGTGCCAGCAAGGCGGCGGAGACCCAGTACTTC. The V gene is TRBV6-5, the J gene TRBJ2-5; the D is unclear. There are 11 residues in the CDR3. Germline V gene lookup returns CDR1 MNHEY and CDR2 SVGAGI. The V end lost 7 bases, the J end lost 5 bases, and 8 bases lay between the germline ends.

The chain carries TRBV6-5 and TRBJ2-7; 9 bases agree with TRBD1. The junction had 5 bases not matched to a gene; V was cut back by 1 base and J by 4 bases. The CDR3 is 15 amino acids. From germline, CDR1 is MNHEY and CDR2 SVGAGI. CDR3 in DNA: TGTGCCAGCAGTTACTGGGGGACAGGGATGTACGAGCAGTACTTC. It yields the protein CASSYWGTGMYEQYF.

This chain joins TRBV19 and TRBJ2-1, with TRBD2 identical over 8 bases. In germline, CDR1 is LNHDA, CDR2 SQIVND (reference sequence). There are 20 residues in the CDR3. The ends lost 1 base at V and 0 bases at J; junction bases unmatched: 14. The CDR3 sequence is CASSIVRTSWAFGSYNEQFF. CDR3 DNA: TGTGCCAGTAGTATAGTACGGACTAGCTGGGCGTTTGGCTCCTACAATGAGCAGTTCTTC.

The V gene is TRBV5-4, the J gene TRBJ2-5; 7 bases map to TRBD2. The CDR3 loop spans 15 amino acids. CDR1 and CDR2 (germline): SGHNT, YYREEE (reference sequence). Losses at the gene ends were 4 bases for V and 1 base for J; bases not matched to a gene: 7. The CDR3 sequence: CASSPSGGSQETQYF. The CDR3 region has the DNA TGTGCCAGCAGCCCCTCCGGGGGGAGCCAAGAGACCCAGTACTTC.

The chain has TRBV30 and TRBJ2-7, with TRBD1 matching 10 bases. The germline V gene has CDR1 GTSNPN and CDR2 SVGIG (reference sequence). The CDR3 runs 13 residues. The CDR3 bases are TGTGCGATAGGGACAGGGGTTACCTACGAGCAGTACTTC. Amino acids: CAIGTGVTYEQYF.

The J gene is TRBJ2-5, the V gene TRBV5-1; 12 bases are shared with TRBD2. V lost 4 bases to trimming and J lost 2 bases; unmatched junction nucleotides: 3. This CDR3 has 15 amino acids. Germline CDR1 SGHRS, CDR2 YFSETQ. The CDR3 loop is CASSRLAGVQETQYF. The CDR3 nucleotides read TGCGCCAGCAGCCGACTAGCGGGGGTTCAAGAGACCCAGTACTTC.

The CDR3 DNA sequence: TGTGCCAGCAGTCAGGGGGCGAACACTGAAGCTTTCTTT. It encodes CASSQGANTEAFF. The V and J genes are TRBV2 and TRBJ1-1; 8 nucleotides match TRBD1. Trimming at V came to 5 bases and at J to 1 base, leaving 0 bases not matched to a gene. The CDR3 is 13 residues long. CDR1 and CDR2 from the germline V gene are SNHLY and FYNNEI.

This chain links TRBV7-6 with TRBJ2-3, with TRBD2 identical over 9 bases. The germline V gene has CDR1 SGHVS and CDR2 FNYEAQ. This CDR3 contains 15 residues. The ends lost 1 base at V and 1 base at J; junction bases unmatched: 0. This chain's CDR3 is CASSLGLAGTDTQYF. The CDR3 DNA reads as TGTGCCAGCAGCTTAGGACTAGCGGGCACAGATACGCAGTATTTT.

The chain uses TRBV11-3 and TRBJ1-1; D call uncertain. The V gene's germline CDR1 is SGHNT and CDR2 YENEEA. This CDR3 comprises 13 residues. The V and J ends lost 5 bases and 1 base respectively, with 8 bases between them. CDR3 nucleotides: TGTGCCAGCAGCAGGGCGGGGAACACTGAAGCTTTCTTT. Encoded protein: CASSRAGNTEAFF.

The chain combines TRBV5-1 with TRBJ2-7, with D maybe TRBD2 (6 bases). With 4 bases removed from V and 2 bases from J, the gap between germline ends came to 16 bases. The CDR3 length is 15 residues. Germline assignment: CDR1 SGHRS and CDR2 YFSETQ. CDR3 amino acids: CASSPWRDGTYEQYF. CDR3 bases: TGCGCCAGCAGCCCCTGGCGGGACGGTACCTACGAGCAGTACTTC.

The chain uses TRBV28 and TRBJ2-7, with D tentatively TRBD1 (6 bases). The CDR3 is 16 amino acids. V was trimmed by 6 bases and J by 0 bases, leaving 18 bases between them. Germline V gives CDR1 MDHEN, CDR2 SYDVKM. This CDR3 is CASRSLTGSSSYEQYF. CDR3 coding DNA: TGTGCCAGCAGATCCCTCACAGGGTCCAGCTCCTACGAGCAGTACTTC.

The genes are TRBV6-5 and TRBJ1-2; maybe TRBD1 (5 bases). CDR1 and CDR2 (germline): MNHEY, SVGAGI. The V gene lost 6 bases and the J gene lost 0 bases, with 14 bases spanning the gap. The CDR3 contains 15 residues. This CDR3 is CASSYVAGSNYGYTF. The CDR3 DNA follows: TGTGCCAGCAGCTATGTTGCAGGGTCTAACTATGGCTACACCTTC.

The chain recombines TRBV7-6 with TRBJ2-1; no firm D call. The CDR3 sequence is 14 residues long. The germline V gene encodes CDR1 SGHVS and CDR2 FNYEAQ. V gave up 4 bases and J gave up 8 bases, with 15 bases separating them. Here the CDR3 reads CASSYELTHDEQFF. CDR3 in DNA: TGTGCCAGCAGCTACGAGCTCACCCATGATGAGCAGTTCTTC.